Below, 18 T cell receptor beta chains from the same sample are listed, as sequenced in a study of blood T cell repertoires in COVID-19. Here immunoSEQ multiplex PCR was the method, and the copy in TCRdb shows in-frame clones only, minus some. Of around 500,000 clones listed, approximately 85% are singletons. Sequenced material: peripheral blood. The receptors here all came from a human donor in a cohort sampled during active COVID-19.

The chain combines TRBV6-5 with TRBJ2-1; TRBD2 matches at 7 bases. The CDR3 spans 13 residues. Germline V gene data show CDR1 as MNHEY and CDR2 as SVGAGI. V gave up 7 bases and J gave up 4 bases; unmatched junction bases: 4. This CDR3 reads CASTPAGYNEQFF. Here the CDR3 DNA reads TGTGCCAGCACCCCAGCGGGGTACAATGAGCAGTTCTTC.

The chain recombines TRBV7-9 with TRBJ2-1; 8 positions match TRBD2. The V gene end was trimmed by 5 bases and the J gene end by 3 bases; junction bases not matched to a gene: 12. The CDR3 loop spans 17 amino acids. Germline V gene sequence: CDR1 SEHNR, CDR2 FQNEAQ (reference sequence). The CDR3 loop is CASSQARGGGIYNEQFF. CDR3 nucleotide sequence: TGTGCCAGCAGCCAAGCACGGGGGGGAGGGATCTACAATGAGCAGTTCTTC.

There are a few counts of this clone. The chain uses TRBV9 and TRBJ2-1, with D tentatively TRBD1 (6 bases). CDR1 and CDR2 (germline): SGDLS, YYNGEE. V dropped 3 bases and J dropped 0 bases, with 10 bases sitting between them. This CDR3 has 15 residues. In DNA form, the CDR3 reads TGTGCCAGCAGCGGAAGAGGGGGCTCCTACAATGAGCAGTTCTTC. Protein product: CASSGRGGSYNEQFF.

This clone was picked up one time. This chain uses TRBV10-1 with TRBJ2-1, with 11 bases fitting TRBD2. Losses at the gene ends were 3 bases for V and 16 bases for J; bases not matched to a gene: 8. CDR3 length equals 13 residues. From germline, CDR1 is WNHNN and CDR2 SYGVQD (reference sequence). The CDR3 region has the DNA TGCGCCAGCAGTGACAATAGCGGGAGGGCGAAATTCTTC. This codes for CASSDNSGRAKFF.

The CDR3 sequence: CASRREPHPTNEQYF. The CDR3 DNA sequence: TGTGCCAGCAGGAGGGAACCCCACCCAACCAACGAGCAGTACTTC. The chain carries TRBV6-5 and TRBJ2-7; a possible D gene is TRBD2 (5 bases). The CDR3 runs 15 residues. Germline CDR1 and CDR2: MNHEY and SVGAGI. V lost 6 bases, J lost 5 bases, and 20 bases lay in between.

This clone was counted only a few times. The J gene is TRBJ1-5, the V gene TRBV30; the D is unclear. The CDR3 has 11 residues. Trimming took 5 bases from V and 4 from J, leaving 6 bases between them. The germline V gene encodes CDR1 GTSNPN and CDR2 SVGIG (reference sequence). CDR3 coding DNA: TGTGCCTGGGGTTATAATCAGCCCCAGCATTTT. This encodes CAWGYNQPQHF.

At least ten counts were recorded for this clone. The chain joins TRBV9 to TRBJ2-1; 12 bases match TRBD2. The CDR3 has 17 residues. Germline CDR1 reads SGDLS; CDR2 reads YYNGEE. J lost 6 bases, V lost 3 bases, and 10 bases had no gene match. The CDR3 loop is CASSGGALAGGGNEQFF. CDR3 bases: TGTGCCAGCAGCGGAGGGGCACTAGCGGGAGGTGGCAATGAGCAGTTCTTC.

The chain carries TRBV7-2 and TRBJ2-3; no firm D call. CDR1 is SGHTA and CDR2 is FQGNSA in the germline V gene. Trimming shortened V by 2 bases and J by 2 bases, and 11 bases separated the two germline ends. CDR3 size: 15 residues. The CDR3 is CASSLSVGPTDTQYF. The CDR3 DNA reads as TGTGCCAGCAGCTTATCGGTTGGTCCCACAGATACGCAGTATTTT. Based on the CDR3 plus reference TRBV7-2 and TRBJ2-3, the full variable domain is GAGVSQSPSNKVTEKGKDVELRCDPISGHTALYWYRQSLGQGLEFLIYFQGNSAPDKSGLPSDRFSAERTGGSVSTLTIQRTQQEDSAVYLCASSLSVGPTDTQYFGPGTRLTVL.

This clone was recorded once. The chain has TRBV6-6 and TRBJ1-2; D remains ambiguous. From germline, CDR1 is MNHNY and CDR2 SVGAGI (reference sequence). The CDR3 is 12 amino acids. Trimming took off 8 bases at V and 1 base at J, with 8 bases between the two ends. CDR3 coding DNA: TGTGCCAGCCGTACAGATAACTATGGCTACACCTTC. Translated: CASRTDNYGYTF.

This clone was found once. The chain is built from TRBV2 and TRBJ2-1; tentatively, D is TRBD2 (6 bases). CDR1 SNHLY and CDR2 FYNNEI come from the germline V gene. V lost 6 bases and J 7 bases, leaving 19 bases between the germline ends. This CDR3 comprises 15 residues. The CDR3 DNA reads as TGTGCCAGCAGGGACGGGAGAACCTTTGGAAATGAGCAGTTCTTC. Translation gives CASRDGRTFGNEQFF.

This chain joins TRBV19 and TRBJ2-4, with 7 bases identical to TRBD1. The CDR3 length is 14 residues. Unmatched junction bases numbered 7, after V lost 5 bases and J lost 6 bases. The germline gives CDR1 LNHDA, CDR2 SQIVND (reference sequence). CDR3 amino acids: CASSFRGRGNIQYF. Written as DNA, the CDR3 is TGTGCCAGTAGTTTTAGGGGGCGCGGAAACATTCAGTACTTC.

The chain has TRBV6-5 and TRBJ1-2; D is uncertain. Germline V lookup: CDR1 MNHEY, CDR2 SVGAGI. The CDR3 spans 15 residues. V lost 10 bases to trimming and J lost 1 base, with 19 bases between them. The CDR3 nucleotides read TGTGCCACCTTCCCCACGGGGTTCAGTAACTATGGCTACACCTTC. As protein: CATFPTGFSNYGYTF.

This clone was counted only a few times. The rearrangement joins TRBV10-3 to TRBJ1-5; no definite D call. Looked up from germline, CDR1 is ENHRY and CDR2 is SYGVKD. Trimming took off 8 bases at V and 2 bases at J, with 13 bases between the two ends. CDR3 length equals 14 residues. The CDR3 DNA sequence: TGTGCCATCGGGTTTGGCGAGGGCAATCAGCCCCAGCATTTT. Amino acid sequence: CAIGFGEGNQPQHF.

This chain joins TRBV5-6 and TRBJ2-7; 9 positions match TRBD1. This CDR3 is built from 13 residues. The trim removed 3 bases at V and 6 bases at J, leaving 4 bases unmatched. Germline assignment: CDR1 SGHDT and CDR2 YYEEEE. This chain's CDR3 is CASSSDRGGEQYF. The CDR3 nucleotides are TGTGCCAGCAGCTCGGACAGGGGAGGCGAGCAGTACTTC.

This chain connects TRBV19 to TRBJ2-1; 9 bases align to TRBD2. CDR3 length: 14 residues. V lost 5 bases and J lost 4; bases outside the gene matches: 3. The germline CDR1 and CDR2 sequences are LNHDA and SQIVND (reference sequence). As DNA, the CDR3 is TGTGCCAGTAGTTTAGCGGGAGTTTACAATGAGCAGTTCTTC. As protein: CASSLAGVYNEQFF.

The chain links TRBV19 to TRBJ2-7, with 8 positions matching TRBD1. Germline V gene sequence: CDR1 LNHDA, CDR2 SQIVND (reference sequence). V gave up 2 bases and J gave up 7 bases; unmatched junction bases: 10. This CDR3 is built from 15 residues. CDR3 loop: CASSIYLTGAQEQYF. CDR3 nucleotides: TGTGCCAGTAGTATATACCTGACAGGGGCGCAGGAGCAGTACTTC.

This clone appeared many times. The gene calls are TRBV5-1 and TRBJ2-5; D is uncertain. The CDR3 is made up of 12 amino acids. In germline, CDR1 is SGHRS, CDR2 YFSETQ. Trimming left V 4 bases short and J 5 bases short, with 9 bases between. This CDR3 is CASSPSRETQYF. Here the CDR3 DNA reads TGCGCCAGCAGCCCTAGTAGGGAGACCCAGTACTTC.

The V call is TRBV19, the J call TRBJ2-5, with D uncertain. This CDR3 region has 13 residues. Trimming took off 0 bases at V and 5 bases at J, with 7 bases between the two ends. Germline V lookup: CDR1 LNHDA, CDR2 SQIVND (reference sequence). The chain's CDR3 is CASSIDRRETQYF. CDR3 bases: TGTGCCAGTAGTATAGACCGTCGGGAGACCCAGTACTTC. The full variable domain, with the rest looked up from reference TRBV19 and TRBJ2-5, is DGGITQSPKYLFRKEGQNVTLSCEQNLNHDAMYWYRQDPGQGLRLIYYSQIVNDFQKGDIAEGYSVSREKKESFPLTVTSAQKNPTAFYLCASSIDRRETQYFGPGTRLLVL.